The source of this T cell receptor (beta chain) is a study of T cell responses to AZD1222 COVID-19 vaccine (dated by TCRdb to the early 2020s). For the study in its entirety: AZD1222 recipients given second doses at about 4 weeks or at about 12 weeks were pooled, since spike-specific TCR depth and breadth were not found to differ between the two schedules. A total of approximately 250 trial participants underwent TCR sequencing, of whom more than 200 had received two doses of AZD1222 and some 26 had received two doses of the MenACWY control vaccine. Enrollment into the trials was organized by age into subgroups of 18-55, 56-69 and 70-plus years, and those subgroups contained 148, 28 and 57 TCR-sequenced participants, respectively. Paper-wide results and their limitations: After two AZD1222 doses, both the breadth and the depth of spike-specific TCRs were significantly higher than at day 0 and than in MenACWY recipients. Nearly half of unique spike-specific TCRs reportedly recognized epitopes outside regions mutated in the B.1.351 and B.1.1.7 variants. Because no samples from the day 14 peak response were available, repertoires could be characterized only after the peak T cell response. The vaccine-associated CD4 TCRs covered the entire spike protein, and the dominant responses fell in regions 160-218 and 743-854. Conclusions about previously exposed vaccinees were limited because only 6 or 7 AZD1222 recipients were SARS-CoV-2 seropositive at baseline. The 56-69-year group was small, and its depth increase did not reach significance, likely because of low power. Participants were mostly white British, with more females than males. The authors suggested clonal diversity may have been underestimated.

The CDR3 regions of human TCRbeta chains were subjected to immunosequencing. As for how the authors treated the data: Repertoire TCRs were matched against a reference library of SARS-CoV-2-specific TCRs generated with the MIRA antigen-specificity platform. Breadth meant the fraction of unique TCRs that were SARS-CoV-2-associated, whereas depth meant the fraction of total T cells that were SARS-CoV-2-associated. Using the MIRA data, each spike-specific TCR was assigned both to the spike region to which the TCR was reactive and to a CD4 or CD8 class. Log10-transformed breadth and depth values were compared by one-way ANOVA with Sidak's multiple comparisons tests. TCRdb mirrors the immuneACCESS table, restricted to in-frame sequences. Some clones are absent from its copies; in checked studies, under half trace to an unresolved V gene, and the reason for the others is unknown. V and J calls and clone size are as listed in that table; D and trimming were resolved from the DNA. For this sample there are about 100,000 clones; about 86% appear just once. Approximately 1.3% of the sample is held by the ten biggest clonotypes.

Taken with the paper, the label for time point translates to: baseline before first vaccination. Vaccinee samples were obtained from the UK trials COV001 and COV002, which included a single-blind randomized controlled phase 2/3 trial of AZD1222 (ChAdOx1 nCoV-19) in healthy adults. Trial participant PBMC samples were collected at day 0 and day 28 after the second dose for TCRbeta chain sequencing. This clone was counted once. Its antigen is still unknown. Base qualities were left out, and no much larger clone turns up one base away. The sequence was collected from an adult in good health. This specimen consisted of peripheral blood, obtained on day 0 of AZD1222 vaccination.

The CDR3 region: CASDQGTGSPNTEAFF. The sequenced DNA is TGTGCCAGCGATCAGGGGACAGGGTCACCGAACACTGAAGCTTTCTTT. The receptor chain draws on TRBV5-4 and TRBJ1-1, with 9 middle bases fitting TRBD1. From a lookup of the germline V gene (reference sequence), CDR1 and CDR2 are SGHNT and YYREEE. From cysteine to phenylalanine, the CDR3 is 16 amino acids long. Only the CDR3 portion is preserved as DNA: 48 bases, with reading frame beginning at the first base. V is cut back by 7 bases and J by 1 base, with 11 bases in the junction unmatched.